The next 14 T cell receptor beta chains were all read from a single sample in a study of blood T cell repertoires in COVID-19. Assay: immunoSEQ multiplex PCR; the TCRdb copy retains only in-frame clones and omits some. The sample contains some 110,000 clones, roughly 75% of which appear only once. Specimen: peripheral blood. The source is a man in his sixties with active or convalescent COVID-19.

The chain links TRBV5-1 to TRBJ2-2; possible D gene TRBD1, 6 bases. Germline V gives CDR1 SGHRS, CDR2 YFSETQ. Trimming shortened V by 0 bases and J by 6 bases, and 15 bases separated the two germline ends. The CDR3 runs 16 residues. The CDR3 region is CASSLGLTGSAGELFF. DNA of the CDR3: TGCGCCAGCAGCTTGGGCCTTACAGGGAGCGCCGGGGAGCTGTTTTTT.

This rearrangement joins TRBV5-1 to TRBJ2-2, with 9 bases that match TRBD2. V trimming: 3 bases; J trimming: 6 bases; junction bases outside the gene matches: 9. Germline V gene data show CDR1 as SGHRS and CDR2 as YFSETQ. This CDR3 has 16 residues. Here the CDR3 reads CASSSSGTSAAGELFF. In DNA, the CDR3 is TGCGCCAGCAGCTCTAGCGGGACCTCGGCCGCCGGGGAGCTGTTTTTT.

The genes are TRBV6-5 and TRBJ2-7, with D possibly matching TRBD2 (5 bases). This CDR3 is 11 amino acids long. Germline V CDR1 and CDR2: MNHEY, SVGAGI. Trimming stripped 7 bases from V and 6 bases from J, with 10 bases between. This chain's CDR3 is CASISGSEQYF. Written as DNA, the CDR3 is TGTGCCAGCATCTCGGGGTCCGAGCAGTACTTC.

This sequence joins TRBV28 and TRBJ2-7; 7 bases align to TRBD1. The CDR3 has 15 residues. In germline, CDR1 is MDHEN, CDR2 SYDVKM. J lost 4 bases, V lost 5 bases, and 11 bases had no gene match. CDR3 amino acids: CASSPARGKNYEQYF. The CDR3 DNA reads as TGTGCCAGCAGTCCTGCCAGGGGGAAAAATTACGAGCAGTACTTC.

The rearrangement uses TRBV5-4 and TRBJ1-1; TRBD1 matches 8 bases. Germline V gives CDR1 SGHNT, CDR2 YYREEE (reference sequence). The CDR3 extends over 14 amino acids. V lost 2 bases, J lost 4 bases, and 4 bases stayed unmatched. CDR3 sequence (DNA): TGTGCCAGCAGCTTAAGGACAGGGAGCACTGAAGCTTTCTTT. Protein sequence: CASSLRTGSTEAFF.

V usage is TRBV29-1 and J usage is TRBJ1-1, with 7 bases fitting TRBD1. The trim removed 5 bases at V and 1 base at J, leaving 4 bases unmatched. This CDR3 has 13 amino acids. Germline V gene sequence: CDR1 SQVTM, CDR2 ANQGSEA. For the CDR3, the DNA is TGCAGCGTTAACAGGGGAAGGAACACTGAAGCTTTCTTT. It yields the protein CSVNRGRNTEAFF.

This rearrangement joins TRBV5-4 to TRBJ2-1; TRBD2 matches 7 bases. The V segment lost 7 bases and the J segment 6 bases; nucleotides outside the gene matches: 10. This CDR3 has 14 amino acids. The germline CDR1 and CDR2 sequences are SGHNT and YYREEE (reference sequence). The CDR3 DNA is TGTGCCAGCGCTGAGGCCCCGGGGGGCAATGAGCAGTTCTTC. This encodes CASAEAPGGNEQFF.

This chain links TRBV28 with TRBJ1-1, with D uncertain. The ends were cut back, 7 bases at V and 5 bases at J, with 11 bases in the middle. The CDR3 contains 12 residues. Germline CDR1 and CDR2: MDHEN and SYDVKM. The CDR3 DNA is TGTGCCAGCACCATAAGAGGGACTGAAGCTTTCTTT. Amino acids: CASTIRGTEAFF.

The chain has TRBV18 and TRBJ2-7, with a weak D call TRBD2 (5 bases). CDR1 is KGHSH and CDR2 is LQKENI in the germline V gene. V was pared by 2 bases and J by 3 bases, with 11 bases between. This CDR3 region has 14 residues. The CDR3 region is CASSPRQAGYEQYF. CDR3 in DNA: TGTGCCAGCTCACCAAGGCAGGCGGGCTACGAGCAGTACTTC.

The V gene is TRBV27, the J gene TRBJ1-4; 9 bases align to TRBD1. With 7 bases clipped from V and 3 bases from J, the junction kept 6 bases outside the gene matches. Germline loops: CDR1 MNHEY, CDR2 SMNVEV (reference sequence). This CDR3 is built from 15 residues. The DNA for the CDR3 is TGTGCCAGCACCCCTACAGGGGGCTCTAATGAAAAACTGTTTTTT. Translating gives CASTPTGGSNEKLFF.

The chain recombines TRBV4-1 with TRBJ2-1, with D maybe TRBD2 (5 bases). Between the trimmed V and J ends, which lost 2 bases and 5 bases, there was a span of 13 bases. Germline lookup yields CDR1 MGHRA and CDR2 YSYEKL. This CDR3 is 15 amino acids long. The CDR3 reads CASSQPMRENNEQFF. In DNA form, the CDR3 reads TGCGCCAGCAGCCAACCCATGAGGGAGAACAATGAGCAGTTCTTC.

The CDR3 here is CASSPGIAQHSYEQYF. The CDR3 DNA reads as TGTGCCAGCAGCCCAGGGATAGCCCAACACTCCTACGAGCAGTACTTC. This chain connects TRBV28 to TRBJ2-7, with D possibly being TRBD1 (5 bases). The germline gives CDR1 MDHEN, CDR2 SYDVKM. The CDR3 runs to 16 residues. V lost 6 bases and J lost 0, with 18 bases in between.

This chain links TRBV4-3 with TRBJ1-1; D possibly corresponds to TRBD1 (5 bases). Trimming pared 0 bases from V and 4 bases from J, leaving 15 bases between. The V gene's germline CDR1 is LGHNA and CDR2 YSLEER. The CDR3 contains 16 residues. The CDR3 here is CASSQDPGGVVTEAFF. CDR3 sequence (DNA): TGCGCCAGCAGCCAAGATCCTGGGGGGGTGGTCACTGAAGCTTTCTTT.

J is TRBJ2-2 and V is TRBV4-1; tentatively, D is TRBD2 (7 bases). The CDR3 is made up of 17 amino acids. Germline CDR1 reads MGHRA; CDR2 reads YSYEKL. The V end lost 4 bases, the J end lost 5 bases, and 20 bases lay between the germline ends. The CDR3 region has the DNA TGCGCCAGCAGCCTCGTCGACAGGCCCGGGGGGACCGGGGAGCTGTTTTTT. The encoded protein is CASSLVDRPGGTGELFF.